The text below deals with one T cell receptor beta chain. Its target is not known. The repertoire was sequenced with immunoSEQ multiplex PCR; TCRdb's copy has only in-frame clones and lacks some. The data hold 300,000 to 450,000 clones, with roughly 94% observed a single time. The entry originates in a study of Ad26.COV2.S vaccination and SARS-CoV-2 variants. Trimming left V 6 bases short and J 7 bases short, with 15 bases between. This CDR3 has 13 amino acids. Study results and limitations: Placebo recipients trailed vaccine recipients in spike-specific TCR breadth.

Sample: peripheral blood, taken after recovery from COVID-19. The chain has TRBV12-3 or TRBV12-4 and TRBJ1-2; TRBD1 is a possible D gene (6 bases). The receptor was isolated from a human donor who had recovered from COVID-19. Written as DNA, the CDR3 is TGTGCCAGCAGCCCGTACAGGGTTGGTGGCTACACCTTC. Its translation is CASSPYRVGGYTF.